Below are 10 T cell receptor beta chains sequenced from a single sample in a study of blood T cell repertoires in COVID-19. Sequenced by immunoSEQ multiplex PCR; TCRdb stores in-frame clones only, minus some. The sample records fewer than 250,000 clones, just under 90% being singletons. Sample: peripheral blood. The receptors here all came from a man aged 30 to 39 with COVID-19, enrolled during active disease.

V and J are TRBV9 and TRBJ1-1; 8 bases are a match to TRBD1. J was trimmed by 4 bases and V by 1 base; bases with no gene match: 6. From germline, CDR1 is SGDLS and CDR2 YYNGEE. This CDR3 has 15 amino acids. The CDR3 DNA sequence: TGTGCCAGCAGCGTACTTACAGGGGGACCCACTGAAGCTTTCTTT. As protein: CASSVLTGGPTEAFF.

The chain links TRBV27 to TRBJ2-7; D possibly corresponds to TRBD1 (7 bases). The CDR3 loop spans 15 amino acids. Looked up from germline, CDR1 is MNHEY and CDR2 is SMNVEV (reference sequence). V lost 1 base, J lost 7 bases, and 17 bases lay in between. The CDR3 here is CASSLWVGGAGEQYF. The CDR3 DNA sequence: TGTGCCAGCAGTTTATGGGTAGGGGGCGCGGGGGAGCAGTACTTC.

The chain couples TRBV5-4 to TRBJ1-3; no reliable D call. Between the trimmed V and J ends, which lost 2 bases and 0 bases, there was a span of 9 bases. Germline V gene lookup returns CDR1 SGHNT and CDR2 YYREEE (reference sequence). The CDR3 is 15 amino acids. CDR3 in amino acids: CASSLGVSSGNTIYF. CDR3 in DNA: TGTGCCAGCAGCTTAGGAGTTTCCTCTGGAAACACCATATATTTT.

This clone was recorded a few times. The CDR3 reads CASSLGQGRNTIYF. The CDR3 nucleotides are TGTGCCAGCAGTTTGGGACAGGGAAGAAACACCATATATTTT. The rearrangement joins TRBV28 to TRBJ1-3, with 9 positions matching TRBD1. The CDR3 is made up of 14 amino acids. CDR1 is MDHEN and CDR2 is SYDVKM in the germline V gene. After removal of 3 bases from V and 5 bases from J, the junction contained 2 bases not matched to a gene.

The chain links TRBV7-9 to TRBJ1-4; 9 positions agree with TRBD1. The CDR3 loop spans 17 amino acids. Trimming removed 5 bases from V and 7 bases from J; junction bases left unmatched: 14. From germline, CDR1 is SEHNR and CDR2 FQNEAQ (reference sequence). The CDR3, as DNA: TGTGCCAGCAGCCAAACGAATATTTACAGGGGGCCTGAAAAACTGTTTTTT. Translation: CASSQTNIYRGPEKLFF.

The V gene is TRBV4-2, the J gene TRBJ1-1; TRBD1 is a possible D gene (5 bases). Germline V gene sequence: CDR1 LGHNA, CDR2 YNFKEQ. The CDR3 extends over 17 amino acids. V was trimmed by 1 base and J by 3 bases, leaving 18 bases between them. CDR3 residues: CASSQAPSRVSDTEAFF. Here the CDR3 DNA reads TGTGCCAGCAGCCAAGCCCCCTCCAGGGTATCGGACACTGAAGCTTTCTTT.

The chain has TRBV6-2 or TRBV6-3 and TRBJ1-2; D is unresolved. Trimming shortened V by 2 bases and J by 4 bases, and 11 bases separated the two germline ends. The CDR3 extends over 14 amino acids. In germline, CDR1 is MNHEY, CDR2 SVGEGT. The CDR3 region is CASSYQIGGYGYTF. For the CDR3, the DNA is TGTGCCAGCAGTTACCAAATTGGAGGCTATGGCTACACCTTC.

The chain combines TRBV5-6 with TRBJ2-7; D possibly corresponds to TRBD2 (5 bases). The length of the CDR3 is 14 residues. Germline V gene lookup returns CDR1 SGHDT and CDR2 YYEEEE. V was pared by 2 bases and J by 6 bases, with 15 bases between. The CDR3 protein is CASSFELAGIEQYF. For the CDR3, the DNA is TGTGCCAGCAGCTTCGAACTTGCCGGGATCGAGCAGTACTTC.

V usage is TRBV27 and J usage is TRBJ1-5, with D possibly matching TRBD1 (6 bases). Trimming left V 4 bases short and J 2 bases short, with 15 bases between. Per germline, CDR1 MNHEY and CDR2 SMNVEV (reference sequence). The CDR3 totals 16 residues. The CDR3 sequence is CASSSGDKDGNQPQHF. For the CDR3, the DNA is TGTGCCAGCAGTTCCGGGGACAAGGACGGCAATCAGCCCCAGCATTTT.

The chain recombines TRBV4-3 with TRBJ1-5, with 8 bases identical to TRBD1. The CDR3 spans 17 residues. Germline CDR1 and CDR2: LGHNA and YSLEER. Losses at the gene ends were 0 bases for V and 7 bases for J; bases not matched to a gene: 11. CDR3 protein: CASSQETGGGWTQPQHF. CDR3 coding DNA: TGCGCCAGCAGCCAAGAAACAGGGGGAGGGTGGACCCAGCCCCAGCATTTT.